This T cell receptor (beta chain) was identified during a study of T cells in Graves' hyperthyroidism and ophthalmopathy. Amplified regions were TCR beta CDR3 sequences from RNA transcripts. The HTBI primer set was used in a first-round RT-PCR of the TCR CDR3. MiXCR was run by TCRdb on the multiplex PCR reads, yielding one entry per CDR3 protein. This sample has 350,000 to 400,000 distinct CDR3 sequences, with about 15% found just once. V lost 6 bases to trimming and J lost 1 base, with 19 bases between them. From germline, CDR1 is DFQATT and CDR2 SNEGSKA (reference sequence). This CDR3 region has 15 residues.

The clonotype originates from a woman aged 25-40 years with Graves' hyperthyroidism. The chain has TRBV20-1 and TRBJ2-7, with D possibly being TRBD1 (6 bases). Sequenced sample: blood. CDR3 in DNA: TGCAGTGCATTGGGGGTTGGGGGCCCATCCTACGAGCAGTACTTC. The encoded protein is CSALGVGGPSYEQYF.